This T cell receptor beta chain originates from a study of cytomegalovirus exposure and HLA in healthy donors. Study observations and caveats: Diagnosis of cytomegalovirus status made by the classifier reportedly showed high specificity and sensitivity. In a later analysis, TCR beta V- and J-gene trimming was associated with a missense DCLRE1C variant. The authors listed around 150 TCR beta chains as cytomegalovirus-associated.

Comments on this clone: What it binds is unknown.

The PCR ran on 60 Vbeta and 13 Jbeta primers. Generated by immunoSEQ multiplex PCR, the TCRdb table keeps only in-frame clones and is missing some. Seen here are 170,000 or so clones, about four fifths observed once, and the top ten hold 1%. The sample taken for sequencing was PBMCs. The TCR originated in a woman aged 50 to 60 in good health and CMV-seropositive.

The CDR3 spells CASSQDGSGRTEAFF. The CDR3 region has the DNA TGCGCCAGCAGCCAAGACGGGTCGGGGAGAACTGAAGCTTTCTTT. V and J are TRBV4-3 and TRBJ1-1; D is undetermined. The CDR3 is 15 amino acids. Germline V lookup: CDR1 LGHNA, CDR2 YSLEER. Trimming took 0 bases from V and 5 from J, leaving 13 bases between them.